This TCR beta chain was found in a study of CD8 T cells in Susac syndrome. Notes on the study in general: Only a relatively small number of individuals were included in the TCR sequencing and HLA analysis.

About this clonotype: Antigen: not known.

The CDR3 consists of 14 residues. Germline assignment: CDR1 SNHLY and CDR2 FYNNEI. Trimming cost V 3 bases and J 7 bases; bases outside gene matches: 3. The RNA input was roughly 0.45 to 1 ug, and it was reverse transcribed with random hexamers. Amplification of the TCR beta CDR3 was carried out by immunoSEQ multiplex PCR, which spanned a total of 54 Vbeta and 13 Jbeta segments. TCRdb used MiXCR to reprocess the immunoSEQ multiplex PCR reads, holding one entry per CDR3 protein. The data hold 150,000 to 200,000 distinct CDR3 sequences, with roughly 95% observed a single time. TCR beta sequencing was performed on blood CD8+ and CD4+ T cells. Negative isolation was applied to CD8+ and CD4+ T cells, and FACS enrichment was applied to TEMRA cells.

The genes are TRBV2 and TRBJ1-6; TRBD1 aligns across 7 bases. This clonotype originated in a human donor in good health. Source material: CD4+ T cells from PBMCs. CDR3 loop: CASSDRGANSPLHF. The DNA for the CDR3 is TGTGCCAGCAGTGACAGGGGGGCGAATTCACCCCTCCACTTT.